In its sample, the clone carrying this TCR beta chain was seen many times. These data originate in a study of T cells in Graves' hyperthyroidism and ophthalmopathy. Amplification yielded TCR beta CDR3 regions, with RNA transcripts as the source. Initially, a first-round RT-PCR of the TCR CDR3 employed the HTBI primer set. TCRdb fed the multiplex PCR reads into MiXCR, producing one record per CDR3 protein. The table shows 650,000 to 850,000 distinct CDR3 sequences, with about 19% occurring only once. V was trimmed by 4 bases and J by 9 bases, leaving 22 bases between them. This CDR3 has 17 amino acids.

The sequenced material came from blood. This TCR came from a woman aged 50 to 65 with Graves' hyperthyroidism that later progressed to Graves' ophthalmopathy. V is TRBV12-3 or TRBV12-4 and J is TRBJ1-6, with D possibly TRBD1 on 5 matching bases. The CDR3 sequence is CASSSDFRDGGVSPLHF. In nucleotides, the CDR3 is TGTGCCAGCAGTTCCGATTTCCGGGACGGAGGAGTTTCACCCCTCCACTTT.